The T cell receptor beta chain described here comes from a study of long-term antiretroviral therapy in people with HIV. An immunoSEQ assay, version v3.0, was performed at survey level. The table came from immunoSEQ multiplex PCR; TCRdb's copy has only in-frame clones and leaves some out. The sample gives roughly 28,000 clones, approximately 95% of which show up once; 3% to 3.5% is in the top ten. The CDR3 loop spans 15 amino acids. Unmatched junction bases numbered 6, after V lost 5 bases and J lost 0 bases. Germline CDR1 and CDR2: SGHNT and YYREEE (reference sequence). This TCR derives from a man aged 45-65 years with HIV. This chain joins TRBV5-4 and TRBJ2-3; 7 bases are shared with TRBD1. Here the sequenced sample was unsorted PBMCs, taken 5.3 years after starting antiretroviral therapy. CDR3 sequence: CASRERGQSTDTQYF. The CDR3 bases are TGTGCCAGCAGAGAGAGGGGGCAAAGCACAGATACGCAGTATTTT.